This TCR beta chain was recovered during a study of a mutant IDH1 vaccine in newly diagnosed glioma. Study-level background: Vaccine administration was initiated 4-6 weeks following radiotherapy alone, or with temozolomide cycles.

Time point meaning: week 11, during vaccination. Doses of 300 ug of mutant IDH1 20-mer peptide were given with topical imiquimod. Newly diagnosed WHO grade 3 or 4 IDH1-mutant, ATRX-lost astrocytomas were identified in the donors. Produced via immunoSEQ multiplex PCR; TCRdb's table is partial and in-frame only. The data show 110,000 or so clones, 75% to 90% seen once. The CDR3 spans 14 residues. Germline trimming cut 1 base from V and 4 bases from J; bases unmatched to any gene: 4. Per the germline V gene, CDR1 is SEHNR and CDR2 is FQNEAQ (reference sequence). As for this clone: What it binds is not known.

Sequencing was performed on PBMCs, taken from a glioma patient whose treatment included an IDH1 peptide vaccine. This TCR came from a woman aged 45-60 years with glioma. The chain uses TRBV7-9 and TRBJ2-7, with TRBD2 matching 7 bases. The CDR3 DNA follows: TGTGCCAGCAGCTTAGAGGGGACTATTTACGAGCAGTACTTC. Encoded protein: CASSLEGTIYEQYF.